Each of the 21 T cell receptor beta chains below was sequenced from the same sample in a study of T cell responses to AZD1222 COVID-19 vaccine. TCRdb's table, derived via immunoSEQ multiplex PCR, lists solely in-frame clones and lacks some. Here the sample spans tens of thousands of clones, 85% to 95% being singletons. Sequences were derived from peripheral blood, sampled 28 days after the second AZD1222 dose. The receptors were sampled from an adult who received the AZD1222 COVID-19 vaccine.

CDR3 nucleotides: TGCGCCAGCAGCCAAGATAATCTAGCGGGACTCAGTGAGCAGTTCTTC. Protein sequence: CASSQDNLAGLSEQFF. The chain has TRBV4-3 and TRBJ2-1; 9 nucleotides agree with TRBD2. Germline values: CDR1 LGHNA, CDR2 YSLEER. J was trimmed by 9 bases and V by 0 bases; bases with no gene match: 9. CDR3 length: 16 amino acids.

V gene TRBV6-5 combines with J gene TRBJ2-1; D is unresolved. Trimming cost V 10 bases and J 4 bases, with 14 bases left between them. In germline, CDR1 is MNHEY, CDR2 SVGAGI. The CDR3 extends over 13 amino acids. The CDR3 sequence: CATLPGGYNEQFF. CDR3 in DNA: TGTGCCACCCTCCCCGGTGGGTACAATGAGCAGTTCTTC.

The rearrangement uses TRBV19 and TRBJ2-5; maybe TRBD1 (6 bases). CDR3 length: 16 residues. The V and J ends lost 2 bases and 0 bases respectively, with 13 bases between them. The V gene's germline CDR1 is LNHDA and CDR2 SQIVND (reference sequence). CDR3 DNA: TGTGCCAGTAGTATATTTGGGGGCCACCACCAAGAGACCCAGTACTTC. Protein product: CASSIFGGHHQETQYF.

V is TRBV19 and J is TRBJ1-2; weak D call: TRBD1 (5 bases). Germline V gene lookup returns CDR1 LNHDA and CDR2 SQIVND (reference sequence). This CDR3 comprises 12 residues. V was cut by 9 bases and J by 7 bases, with 15 bases left in between. CDR3 in amino acids: CASSGLRLGYTF. The CDR3 bases are TGTGCCAGCTCGGGACTCCGGCTTGGCTACACCTTC.

This clone turned up a few times. The V gene is TRBV7-8, the J gene TRBJ1-4; D is perhaps TRBD1 (5 bases). The V gene's germline CDR1 is SGHVS and CDR2 FQNEAQ. Between the trimmed V and J ends, which lost 3 bases and 3 bases, there was a span of 14 bases. The CDR3 runs 16 residues. CDR3: CASSFQPVGANEKLFF. Here the CDR3 DNA reads TGTGCCAGCAGCTTTCAGCCGGTGGGGGCTAATGAAAAACTGTTTTTT.

This clone was seen a single time. This sequence joins TRBV5-1 and TRBJ2-6; D not certain. Germline assignment: CDR1 SGHRS and CDR2 YFSETQ. V lost 0 bases, J lost 2 bases, and 6 bases lay in between. The CDR3 has 15 residues. The DNA of the CDR3 is TGCGCCAGCAGCTTGGCACAACCTGGGGCCAACGTCCTGACTTTC. As protein: CASSLAQPGANVLTF.

This sequence joins TRBV9 and TRBJ1-1; the D is unclear. CDR3 length: 14 amino acids. Per the germline V gene, CDR1 is SGDLS and CDR2 is YYNGEE. V dropped 3 bases and J dropped 1 base, with 10 bases sitting between them. Here the CDR3 reads CASSATLQNTEAFF. The CDR3 DNA sequence: TGTGCCAGCAGCGCAACCTTACAGAACACTGAAGCTTTCTTT.

The chain uses TRBV30 and TRBJ2-1; weak D call: TRBD1 (5 bases). Germline lookup yields CDR1 GTSNPN and CDR2 SVGIG (reference sequence). The CDR3 has 13 residues. The ends were cut back, 5 bases at V and 0 bases at J, with 8 bases in the middle. CDR3 protein: CAWGAFSYNEQFF. The CDR3 coding sequence is TGTGCCTGGGGGGCCTTCTCCTACAATGAGCAGTTCTTC.

The J gene is TRBJ2-7, the V gene TRBV7-8; D uncertain. Germline CDR1 reads SGHVS; CDR2 reads FQNEAQ. Trimming removed 1 base from V and 7 bases from J, with 11 bases in between. This CDR3 has 13 amino acids. CDR3 amino acids: CASSLVDRTEQYF. DNA of the CDR3: TGTGCCAGCAGCTTAGTGGATCGAACAGAGCAGTACTTC.

This rearrangement joins TRBV19 to TRBJ1-5; D remains unclear. The CDR3 is 17 amino acids. Germline V CDR1 and CDR2: LNHDA, SQIVND (reference sequence). V was cut by 5 bases and J by 1 base, with 18 bases left in between. For the CDR3, the DNA is TGTGCCAGTAGTCCGCCTAGATGGGGTAGGAGCAATCAGCCCCAGCATTTT. Its translation: CASSPPRWGRSNQPQHF.

The genes are TRBV20-1 and TRBJ2-1; TRBD2 matches at 7 bases. Germline CDR1 and CDR2: DFQATT and SNEGSKA (reference sequence). The V gene end was trimmed by 3 bases and the J gene end by 4 bases; junction bases not matched to a gene: 6. This CDR3 spans 14 amino acids. The DNA for the CDR3 is TGCAGTGCTAGTACCAGCGGGGAATACAATGAGCAGTTCTTC. Translation: CSASTSGEYNEQFF.

Here the CDR3 reads CATSRDHLLLGSGANVLTF. As DNA, the CDR3 is TGTGCCACCAGCAGAGATCACCTCCTACTGGGCTCTGGGGCCAACGTCCTGACTTTC. V usage is TRBV15 and J usage is TRBJ2-6; D is ambiguous. Germline assignment: CDR1 LNHNV and CDR2 YYDKDF (reference sequence). The CDR3 is 19 amino acids. The V and J ends lost 0 bases and 0 bases respectively, with 15 bases between them.

The V and J genes are TRBV3-1 (or the pseudogene TRBV3-2) and TRBJ1-2; TRBD1 matches at 9 bases. The J segment lost 7 bases and the V segment lost 2 bases, leaving 8 bases of the junction unmatched. CDR1 and CDR2 (germline): LGHDT, YNNKEL (reference sequence). The CDR3 is 15 residues long. The CDR3 bases are TGTGCCAGCAGCCAATTAGACAGGGGGTCAGGTGGCTACACCTTC. Protein sequence: CASSQLDRGSGGYTF.

This chain connects TRBV6-5 to TRBJ1-4; D is unresolved. Per germline, CDR1 MNHEY and CDR2 SVGAGI. Deletions cut 6 bases from V and 7 bases from J, with 12 bases between. The CDR3 is made up of 13 amino acids. The DNA of the CDR3 is TGTGCCAGCAGGAACACGCCGTCTGAAAAACTGTTTTTT. This sequence encodes CASRNTPSEKLFF.

The CDR3: CASSFSGVYEQYF. Written as DNA, the CDR3 is TGTGCCAGCAGCTTTAGTGGTGTCTACGAGCAGTACTTC. This rearrangement joins TRBV7-2 to TRBJ2-7; no definite D call. The CDR3 has 13 residues. Germline V gene data show CDR1 as SGHTA and CDR2 as FQGNSA. V was clipped by 3 bases and J by 3 bases, with 9 bases between them.

V is TRBV3-1 (or the pseudogene TRBV3-2) and J is TRBJ2-3; unclear D gene. Trimming cost V 0 bases and J 7 bases, with 2 bases left between them. Germline V lookup: CDR1 LGHDT, CDR2 YNNKEL (reference sequence). This CDR3 comprises 11 residues. This CDR3 is CASSQEYTQYF. The CDR3 DNA reads TGTGCCAGCAGCCAAGAATATACGCAGTATTTT.

The chain has TRBV9 and TRBJ1-3; D is perhaps TRBD1 (5 bases). CDR1 and CDR2 (germline): SGDLS, YYNGEE. V was shortened by 4 bases and J by 0 bases, with 14 bases between the two germline ends. This CDR3 comprises 16 residues. The CDR3 reads CASSNTAGISGNTIYF. In nucleotides, the CDR3 is TGTGCCAGCAGCAACACCGCAGGGATCTCTGGAAACACCATATATTTT.

This chain uses TRBV7-2 with TRBJ2-7; D gene unclear. Germline V lookup: CDR1 SGHTA, CDR2 FQGNSA. The CDR3 contains 11 residues. Trimming stripped 3 bases from V and 0 bases from J, with 0 bases between. The CDR3 DNA sequence: TGTGCCAGCAGCTTCTCCTACGAGCAGTACTTC. Its translation: CASSFSYEQYF.

This chain links TRBV6-2 or TRBV6-3 with TRBJ2-1; D gene uncertain. Germline V gene lookup returns CDR1 MNHEY and CDR2 SVGEGT. Trimming shortened V by 6 bases and J by 9 bases, and 9 bases separated the two germline ends. The CDR3 covers 11 residues. The CDR3 DNA reads TGTGCCAGCAGCGGCCTCAGTGAGCAGTTCTTC. Translation: CASSGLSEQFF.

The rearrangement uses TRBV19 and TRBJ2-7, with 8 positions matching TRBD1. The CDR3 has 15 residues. Trimming took 6 bases from V and 0 from J; bases not matched to a gene: 7. Germline CDR1 and CDR2: LNHDA and SQIVND (reference sequence). CDR3 region: CASSPGQVFSYEQYF. CDR3 sequence (DNA): TGTGCCAGTAGCCCGGGACAGGTTTTCTCCTACGAGCAGTACTTC.

The V call is TRBV7-6, the J call TRBJ2-3; 8 bases map to TRBD2. The CDR3 contains 15 residues. Germline CDR1 SGHVS, CDR2 FNYEAQ. V trimming: 0 bases; J trimming: 2 bases; junction bases outside the gene matches: 1. The CDR3 is CASSLAAGDTDTQYF. CDR3 in DNA: TGTGCCAGCAGCTTAGCAGCGGGAGACACAGATACGCAGTATTTT.